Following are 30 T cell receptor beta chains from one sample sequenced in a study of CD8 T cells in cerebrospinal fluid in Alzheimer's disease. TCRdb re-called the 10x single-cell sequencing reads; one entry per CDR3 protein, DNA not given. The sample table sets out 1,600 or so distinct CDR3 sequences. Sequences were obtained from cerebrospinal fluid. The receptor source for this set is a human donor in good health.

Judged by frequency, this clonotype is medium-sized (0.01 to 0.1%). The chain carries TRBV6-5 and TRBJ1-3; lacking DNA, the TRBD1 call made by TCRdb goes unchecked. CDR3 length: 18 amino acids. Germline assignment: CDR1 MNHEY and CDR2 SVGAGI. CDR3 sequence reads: CASSYRPGQFRSGNTIYF.

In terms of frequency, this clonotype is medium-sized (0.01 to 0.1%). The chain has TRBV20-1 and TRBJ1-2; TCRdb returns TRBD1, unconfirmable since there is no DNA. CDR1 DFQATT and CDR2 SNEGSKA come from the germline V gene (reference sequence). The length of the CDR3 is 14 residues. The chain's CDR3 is CSAVPVDGSYGYTF.

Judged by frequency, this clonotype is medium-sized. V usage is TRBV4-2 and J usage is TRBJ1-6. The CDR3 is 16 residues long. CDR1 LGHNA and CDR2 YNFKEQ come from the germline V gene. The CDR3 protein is CASSQDQGPTNSPLHF.

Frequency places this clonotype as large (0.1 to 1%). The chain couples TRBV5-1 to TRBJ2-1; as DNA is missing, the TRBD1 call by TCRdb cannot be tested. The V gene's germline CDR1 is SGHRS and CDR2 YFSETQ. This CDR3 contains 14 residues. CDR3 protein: CASSLGTVHNEQFF.

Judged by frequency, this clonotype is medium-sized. CDR3: CASSGGTGKSYGYTF. The chain has TRBV6-5 and TRBJ1-2; TCRdb selects TRBD1, and the lack of DNA leaves this call unchecked. CDR3 size: 15 residues. Germline CDR1 and CDR2: MNHEY and SVGAGI.

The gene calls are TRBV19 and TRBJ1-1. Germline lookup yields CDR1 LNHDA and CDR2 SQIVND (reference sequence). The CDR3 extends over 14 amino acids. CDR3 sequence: CASSIGERYTEAFF.

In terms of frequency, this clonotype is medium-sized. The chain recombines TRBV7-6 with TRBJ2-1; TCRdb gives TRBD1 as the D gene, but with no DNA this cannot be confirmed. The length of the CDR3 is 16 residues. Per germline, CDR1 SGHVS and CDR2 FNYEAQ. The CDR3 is CASSSRTQGGNNEQFF.

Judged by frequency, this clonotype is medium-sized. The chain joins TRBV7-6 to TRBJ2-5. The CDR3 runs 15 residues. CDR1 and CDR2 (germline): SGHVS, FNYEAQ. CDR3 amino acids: CASSLDLGQWETQYF.

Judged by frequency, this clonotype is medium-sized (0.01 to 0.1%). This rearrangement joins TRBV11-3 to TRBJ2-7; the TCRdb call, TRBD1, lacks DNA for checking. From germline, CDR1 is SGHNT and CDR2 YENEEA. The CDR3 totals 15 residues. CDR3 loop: CASSLFGTGPYEQYF.

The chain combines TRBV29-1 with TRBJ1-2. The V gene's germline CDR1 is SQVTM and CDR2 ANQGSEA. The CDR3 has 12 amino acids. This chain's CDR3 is CSVGPDAYGYTF.

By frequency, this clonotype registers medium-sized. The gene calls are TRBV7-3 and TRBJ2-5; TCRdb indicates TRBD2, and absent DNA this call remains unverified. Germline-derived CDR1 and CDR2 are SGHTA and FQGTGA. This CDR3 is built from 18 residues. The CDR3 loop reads CASSLAGAGGPQEETQYF. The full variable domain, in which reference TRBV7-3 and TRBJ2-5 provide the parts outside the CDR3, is GAGVSQTPSNKVTEKGKYVELRCDPISGHTALYWYRQSLGQGPEFLIYFQGTGAADDSGLPNDRFFAVRPEGSVSTLKIQRTERGDSAVYLCASSLAGAGGPQEETQYFGPGTRLLVL.

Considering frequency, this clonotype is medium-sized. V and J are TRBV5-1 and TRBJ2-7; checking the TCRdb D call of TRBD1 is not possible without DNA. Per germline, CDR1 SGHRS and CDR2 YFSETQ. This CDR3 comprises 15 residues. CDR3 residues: CASSLGGYRVDEQYF.

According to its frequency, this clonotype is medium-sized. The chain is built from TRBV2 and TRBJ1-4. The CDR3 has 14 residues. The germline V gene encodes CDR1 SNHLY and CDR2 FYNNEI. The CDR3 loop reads CASSELLSNEKLFF.

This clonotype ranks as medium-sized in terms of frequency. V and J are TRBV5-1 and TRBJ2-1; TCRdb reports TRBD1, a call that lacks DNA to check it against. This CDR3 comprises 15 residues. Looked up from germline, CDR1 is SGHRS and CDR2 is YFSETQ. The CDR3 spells CASSSIQGRYNEQFF.

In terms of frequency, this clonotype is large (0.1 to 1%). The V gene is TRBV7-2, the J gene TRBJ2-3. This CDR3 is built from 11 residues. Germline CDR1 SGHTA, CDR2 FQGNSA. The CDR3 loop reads CASRGGDTQYF.

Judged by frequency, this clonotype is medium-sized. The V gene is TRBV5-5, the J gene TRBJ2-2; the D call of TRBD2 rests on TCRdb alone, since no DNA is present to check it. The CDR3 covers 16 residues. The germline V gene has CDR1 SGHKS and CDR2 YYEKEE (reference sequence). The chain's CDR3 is CASSFSSGRSTGELFF.

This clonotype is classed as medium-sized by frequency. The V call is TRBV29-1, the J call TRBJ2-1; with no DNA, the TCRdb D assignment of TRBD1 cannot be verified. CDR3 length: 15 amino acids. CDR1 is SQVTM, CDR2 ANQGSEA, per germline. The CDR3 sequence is CSVEGLGGGYNEQFF.

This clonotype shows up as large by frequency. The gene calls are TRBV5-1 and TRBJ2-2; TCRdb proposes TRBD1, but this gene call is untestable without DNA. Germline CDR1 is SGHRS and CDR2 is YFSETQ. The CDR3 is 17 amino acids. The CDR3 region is CASSWAPQGANTGELFF.

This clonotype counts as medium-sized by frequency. CDR3 protein: CASSLTDGSYEQYF. The gene calls are TRBV7-6 and TRBJ2-7. Per the germline V gene, CDR1 is SGHVS and CDR2 is FNYEAQ. The length of the CDR3 is 14 residues.

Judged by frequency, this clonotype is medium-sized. CDR3 sequence: CSARTGLVDIQYF. The J gene is TRBJ2-4, the V gene TRBV20-1. This CDR3 has 13 amino acids. The germline V gene encodes CDR1 DFQATT and CDR2 SNEGSKA (reference sequence).

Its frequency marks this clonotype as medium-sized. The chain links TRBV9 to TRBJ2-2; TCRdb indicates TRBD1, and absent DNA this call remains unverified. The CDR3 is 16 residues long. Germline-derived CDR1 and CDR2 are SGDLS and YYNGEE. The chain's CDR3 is CASSGRGTYRSGELFF.

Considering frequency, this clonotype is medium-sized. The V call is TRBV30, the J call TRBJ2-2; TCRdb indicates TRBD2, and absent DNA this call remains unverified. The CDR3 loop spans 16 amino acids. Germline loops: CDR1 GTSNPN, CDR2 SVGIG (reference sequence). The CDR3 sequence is CAWRGAGGPLTGELFF.

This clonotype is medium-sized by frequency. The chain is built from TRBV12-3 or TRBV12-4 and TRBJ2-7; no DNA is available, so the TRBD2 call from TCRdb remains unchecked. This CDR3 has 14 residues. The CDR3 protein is CASSLAGDLGEQYF.

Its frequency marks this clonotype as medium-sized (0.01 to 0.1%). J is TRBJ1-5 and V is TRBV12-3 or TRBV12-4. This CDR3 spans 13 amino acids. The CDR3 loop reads CASSVTVGQPQHF.

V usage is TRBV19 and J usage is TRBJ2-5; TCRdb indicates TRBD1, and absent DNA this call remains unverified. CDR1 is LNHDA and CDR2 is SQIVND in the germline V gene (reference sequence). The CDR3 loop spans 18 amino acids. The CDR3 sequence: CASSIPSGGSIMRETQYF.

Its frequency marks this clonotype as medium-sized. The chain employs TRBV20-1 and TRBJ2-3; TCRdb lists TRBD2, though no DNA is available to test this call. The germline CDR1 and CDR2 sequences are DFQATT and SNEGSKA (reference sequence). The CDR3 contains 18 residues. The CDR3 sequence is CSARDLSGRALFADTQYF.

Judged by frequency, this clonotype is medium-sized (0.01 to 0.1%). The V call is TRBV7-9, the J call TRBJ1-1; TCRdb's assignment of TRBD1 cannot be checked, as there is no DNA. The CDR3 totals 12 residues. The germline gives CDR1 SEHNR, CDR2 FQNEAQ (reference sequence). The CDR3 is CASSLDRVRAFF.

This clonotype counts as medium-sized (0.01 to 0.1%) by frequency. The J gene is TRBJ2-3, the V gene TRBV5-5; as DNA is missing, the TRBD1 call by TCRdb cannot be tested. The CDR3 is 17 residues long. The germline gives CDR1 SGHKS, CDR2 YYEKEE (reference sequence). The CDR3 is CASSFVFRDRGADTQYF.

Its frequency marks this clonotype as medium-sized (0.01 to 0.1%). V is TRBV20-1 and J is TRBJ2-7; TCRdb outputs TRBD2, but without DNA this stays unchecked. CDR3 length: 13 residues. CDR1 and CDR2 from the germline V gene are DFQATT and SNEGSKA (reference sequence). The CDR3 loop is CSAPEGGNYEQYF.

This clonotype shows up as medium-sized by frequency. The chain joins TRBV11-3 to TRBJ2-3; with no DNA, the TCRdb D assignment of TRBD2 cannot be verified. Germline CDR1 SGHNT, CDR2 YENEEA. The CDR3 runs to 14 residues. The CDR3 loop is CASSLEALTDTQYF. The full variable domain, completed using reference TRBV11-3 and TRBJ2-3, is EAGVVQSPRYKIIEKKQPVAFWCNPISGHNTLYWYLQNLGQGPELLIRYENEEAVDDSQLPKDRFSAERLKGVDSTLKIQPAELGDSAVYLCASSLEALTDTQYFGPGTRLTVL.